This T cell receptor (beta chain) was recorded in a study of T cell clones after liver transplantation. Study-wide results and limits: A significant post-transplant drop in circulating graft-donor-reactive CD4 TCRbeta sequences occurred in most of the 8 subjects.

With regard to this clone: What it binds is not known.

Germline V gene sequence: CDR1 SNHLY, CDR2 FYNNEI. Trimming took 6 bases from V and 10 from J; bases not matched to a gene: 7. The CDR3 length is 12 residues. Clones were read by immunoSEQ multiplex PCR, and TCRdb kept only the in-frame ones, dropping some. The top ten clones hold 2.5% to 3% of a sample with 75,000 to 95,000 clones, roughly 85% of them seen once. The chain is built from TRBV2 and TRBJ2-3, with 7 bases lining up with TRBD1. The sequences come from CD4+ T cells from blood, collected at the 22-month timepoint. The clonotype was recovered from a human patient who received a liver transplant. Some T cells may be transferred from the graft donor. CDR3 coding DNA: TGTGCCAGCAGCAACGACAGGGACGCGCAGTATTTT. Residues: CASSNDRDAQYF.